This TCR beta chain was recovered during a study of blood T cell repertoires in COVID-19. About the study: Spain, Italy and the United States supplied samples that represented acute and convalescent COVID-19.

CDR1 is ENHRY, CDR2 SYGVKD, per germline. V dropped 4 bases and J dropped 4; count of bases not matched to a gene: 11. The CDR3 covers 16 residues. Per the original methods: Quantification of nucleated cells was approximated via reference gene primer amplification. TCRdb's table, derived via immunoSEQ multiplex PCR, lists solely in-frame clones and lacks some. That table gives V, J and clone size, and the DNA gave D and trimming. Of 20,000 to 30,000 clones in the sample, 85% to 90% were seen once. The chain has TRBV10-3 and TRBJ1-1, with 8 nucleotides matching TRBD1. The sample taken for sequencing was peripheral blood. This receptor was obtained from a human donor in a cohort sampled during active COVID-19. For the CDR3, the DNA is TGTGCCATCAGTGGACGGACAGGGAATTTAGTCACTGAAGCTTTCTTT. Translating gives CAISGRTGNLVTEAFF.